This TCR beta chain was captured in a study of molecular identifiers for immune sequencing clone quantification. Findings of the study overall: In CMV-specific effectors, clones above 20 copies held over 98% of molecules; naive, under 1%. Highly expanded clone sizes could end up underestimated if a barcode were shared by identical TCR molecules.

A word on this clonotype: The antigen remains undetermined.

It was with previously described methods and listed TCR primers that bulk TCR libraries were made. TCRdb fed the PCR reads into MiXCR, producing one record per CDR3 protein. The table has under 600,000 distinct CDR3 sequences, roughly 24% seen once. The authors sorted naive CD8 T cells as CD8+CD4-CCR7+CD45RA+. CDR1 and CDR2 from the germline V gene are SEHNR and FQNEAQ (reference sequence). The CDR3 has 13 amino acids. Trimming removed 1 base from V and 3 bases from J, with 7 bases in between. Material for sequencing was naive CD8+ T cells from blood, with Jurkat cell RNA spiked in. Subset described: FACS-sorted CD8+CD4-CCR7+CD45RA+ naive T cells. The rearrangement joins TRBV7-9 to TRBJ2-7, with D uncertain. The clonotype originates from a human donor in good health. Some libraries in this study had Jurkat cell RNA spiked in. The CDR3 sequence is CASSLVENYEQYF. In nucleotides, the CDR3 is TGTGCCAGCAGCTTAGTCGAGAACTACGAGCAGTACTTC.